This T cell receptor (beta chain) was identified during a study of CD4 and CD8 cells across lung adenocarcinoma regions. The V end lost 3 bases, the J end lost 3 bases, and 8 bases lay between the germline ends. This CDR3 region has 13 residues. Via MiXCR, TCRdb re-called the PCR reads, giving one row per CDR3 protein. The data show roughly 19,000 distinct CDR3 sequences, with roughly half seen just once and about 54% held by the top ten. The patients had localized lung adenocarcinoma, a non-small cell subtype. Sequenced: CD8+ T cells from the center of a lung tumor. This receptor was identified in a female donor with lung adenocarcinoma. The CD4 and CD8 labels of this study may be unreliable. The rearrangement uses TRBV12-3 or TRBV12-4 and TRBJ1-1; D call uncertain. CDR3 sequence: CASSFTLDTEAFF. CDR3 coding DNA: TGTGCCAGCAGTTTCACACTAGACACTGAAGCTTTCTTT.